These 17 T cell receptor beta chains share one sample of origin, sequenced in a study of neurological immune-mediated disorders. TCRdb analysed the 5' RACE reads with MiXCR anew, one entry per CDR3 protein. The profile shows approximately 32,000 distinct CDR3 sequences, around 7.8% of them singletons. The sequenced material came from PBMCs. The receptor set was obtained from a woman aged 40 to 49 in good health.

This chain connects TRBV7-9 to TRBJ2-1, with no clear D. This CDR3 is 12 amino acids long. The ends were cut back, 3 bases at V and 8 bases at J, with 8 bases in the middle. The germline CDR1 and CDR2 sequences are SEHNR and FQNEAQ (reference sequence). The CDR3 DNA follows: TGTGCCAGCAGCTTCGGGTCCGATGAGCAGTTCTTC. Residues: CASSFGSDEQFF.

This clonotype was detected ten times or more. The V and J genes are TRBV5-5 and TRBJ1-3; no firm D call. The CDR3 totals 12 residues. CDR1 and CDR2 from the germline V gene are SGHKS and YYEKEE (reference sequence). The V and J ends lost 5 bases and 0 bases respectively, with 3 bases between them. DNA of the CDR3: TGTGCCAGCAGGGGCTCTGGAAACACCATATATTTT. Protein product: CASRGSGNTIYF.

This clonotype was seen repeatedly, ten times or more. V and J are TRBV4-2 and TRBJ1-2; D perhaps matches TRBD1 (5 bases). CDR3 size: 16 residues. Germline V gene sequence: CDR1 LGHNA, CDR2 YNFKEQ. Deletions cut 0 bases from V and 4 bases from J, with 15 bases between. This CDR3 is CASSQDGEARGYGYTF. Here the CDR3 DNA reads TGTGCCAGCAGCCAAGATGGGGAGGCAAGGGGCTATGGCTACACCTTC.

This clonotype was observed at least ten times. The chain is built from TRBV5-1 and TRBJ2-1; 7 nucleotides agree with TRBD2. Germline CDR1 reads SGHRS; CDR2 reads YFSETQ. J gave up 5 bases and V 0 bases, and 2 bases lay outside the gene matches. The length of the CDR3 is 14 residues. CDR3 residues: CASSLGLANNEQFF. CDR3 nucleotides: TGCGCCAGCAGCTTGGGACTAGCTAACAATGAGCAGTTCTTC. The full variable domain, with the rest looked up from reference TRBV5-1 and TRBJ2-1, is KAGVTQTPRYLIKTRGQQVTLSCSPISGHRSVSWYQQTPGQGLQFLFEYFSETQRNKGNFPGRFSGRQFSNSRSEMNVSTLELGDSALYLCASSLGLANNEQFFGPGTRLTVL.

The chain combines TRBV4-1 with TRBJ1-2; D is possibly TRBD1 (6 bases). V was clipped by 3 bases and J by 4 bases, with 9 bases between them. Looked up from germline, CDR1 is MGHRA and CDR2 is YSYEKL. This CDR3 contains 13 residues. CDR3 DNA sequence: TGCGCCAGCAGCCATGGACAGATCTATGGCTACACCTTC. Protein: CASSHGQIYGYTF.

This clonotype appeared many times. The CDR3 protein is CASSYSLRDRETQYF. The DNA of the CDR3 is TGTGCCAGCAGTTACTCCCTCAGGGATAGGGAGACCCAGTACTTC. The V call is TRBV6-5, the J call TRBJ2-5, with TRBD1 as a possible D gene (5 bases). CDR3 length: 15 residues. Per germline, CDR1 MNHEY and CDR2 SVGAGI. Trimming removed 0 bases at V and 5 bases at J, with 13 bases between.

This clonotype was seen ten or more times. This chain joins TRBV5-1 and TRBJ2-3; 7 bases map to TRBD1. The length of the CDR3 is 16 residues. J lost 4 bases, V lost 4 bases, and 12 bases had no gene match. Germline assignment: CDR1 SGHRS and CDR2 YFSETQ. CDR3 sequence (DNA): TGCGCCAGCAGCCACGCTAAAACAGGGGATGCAGATACGCAGTATTTT. Its translation is CASSHAKTGDADTQYF. Based on the CDR3 plus reference TRBV5-1 and TRBJ2-3, the full variable domain is KAGVTQTPRYLIKTRGQQVTLSCSPISGHRSVSWYQQTPGQGLQFLFEYFSETQRNKGNFPGRFSGRQFSNSRSEMNVSTLELGDSALYLCASSHAKTGDADTQYFGPGTRLTVL.

This clonotype has ten or more counts. V usage is TRBV5-1 and J usage is TRBJ2-7; 9 bases match TRBD1. CDR1 SGHRS and CDR2 YFSETQ come from the germline V gene. V lost 3 bases and J lost 5; bases outside the gene matches: 6. The length of the CDR3 is 14 residues. CDR3 in DNA: TGCGCCAGCAGCTCCGGGACAGGGAAGGACGAGCAGTACTTC. Protein product: CASSSGTGKDEQYF. Full variable domain (rest looked up from reference TRBV5-1 and TRBJ2-7): KAGVTQTPRYLIKTRGQQVTLSCSPISGHRSVSWYQQTPGQGLQFLFEYFSETQRNKGNFPGRFSGRQFSNSRSEMNVSTLELGDSALYLCASSSGTGKDEQYFGPGTRLTVT.

The table lists this clonotype with many counts. The chain carries TRBV5-6 and TRBJ2-1; 13 bases agree with TRBD2. This CDR3 has 18 residues. Germline V gives CDR1 SGHDT, CDR2 YYEEEE. The junction had 7 bases not matched to a gene; V was cut back by 4 bases and J by 0 bases. The CDR3 protein is CASSETSGRWSSYNEQFF. Written as DNA, the CDR3 is TGTGCCAGCAGCGAGACTAGCGGGAGGTGGAGCTCCTACAATGAGCAGTTCTTC.

This clonotype was observed at least ten times. The J gene is TRBJ2-7, the V gene TRBV20-1; TRBD2 aligns across 9 bases. The CDR3 is made up of 15 amino acids. CDR1 DFQATT and CDR2 SNEGSKA come from the germline V gene (reference sequence). Losses at the gene ends were 6 bases for V and 2 bases for J; bases not matched to a gene: 11. CDR3 coding DNA: TGCAGTGCGTCCCCGGTTAGCGGGAGACCCTACGAGCAGTACTTC. This gives the protein CSASPVSGRPYEQYF.

There are a few counts of this clonotype. A much larger clone differs from this one at a single base, so this may be a read error. The chain is built from TRBV7-2 and TRBJ2-2, with D perhaps given as TRBD1 or TRBD2 (5 bases each). Germline V lookup: CDR1 SGHTA, CDR2 FQGNSA. Trimming shortened V by 5 bases and J by 4 bases, and 14 bases separated the two germline ends. The CDR3 length is 15 residues. CDR3 nucleotides: TGTACCAGCAGCAGAAAGGGGACCAGCACCGGGGAGCTGTTTTTT. Translating it yields CTSSRKGTSTGELFF.

This clonotype was counted at least ten times. V is TRBV20-1 and J is TRBJ2-1; no definite D call. V lost 6 bases, J lost 8 bases, and 17 bases lay in between. Germline values: CDR1 DFQATT, CDR2 SNEGSKA (reference sequence). There are 13 residues in the CDR3. The CDR3 bases are TGCAGTGCCAACAAGGGTCGGATAGATGAGCAGTTCTTC. Translated: CSANKGRIDEQFF.

The gene calls are TRBV7-2 and TRBJ2-2; 8 nucleotides line up with TRBD1. The length of the CDR3 is 13 residues. Germline V lookup: CDR1 SGHTA, CDR2 FQGNSA. Germline trimming cut 5 bases from V and 7 bases from J; bases unmatched to any gene: 3. The CDR3 nucleotides read TGTGCCAGCAGCCAAGGACAGGGCGGGGAGCTGTTTTTT. It is translated as CASSQGQGGELFF. Using reference TRBV7-2 and TRBJ2-2 for the parts outside the CDR3, the full variable domain is GAGVSQSPSNKVTEKGKDVELRCDPISGHTALYWYRQSLGQGLEFLIYFQGNSAPDKSGLPSDRFSAERTGGSVSTLTIQRTQQEDSAVYLCASSQGQGGELFFGEGSRLTVL.

This clonotype appeared once. Germline is not matched at one junction end, which may reflect a read error. The V gene is TRBV7-9, the J gene TRBJ1-2; D uncertain. The CDR3 has 14 amino acids. CDR1 and CDR2 (germline): SEHNR, FQNEAQ (reference sequence). The CDR3 loop is CASSPGSGYYVYTF. In nucleotides, the CDR3 is TGTGCCAGCAGCCCCGGGAGTGGATACTATGTCTACACCTTC. Based on the CDR3 plus reference TRBV7-9 and TRBJ1-2, the full variable domain is DTGVSQNPRHKITKRGQNVTFRCDPISEHNRLYWYRQTLGQGPEFLTYFQNEAQLEKSRLLSDRFSAERPKGSFSTLEIQRTEQGDSAMYLCASSPGSGYYVYTFGSGTRLTVV.

This clonotype has a count of ten or more. This sequence joins TRBV20-1 and TRBJ2-7, with a possible D match to TRBD2 (6 bases). CDR1 and CDR2 (germline): DFQATT, SNEGSKA (reference sequence). This CDR3 is built from 14 residues. V was shortened by 5 bases and J by 0 bases, with 14 bases between the two germline ends. The CDR3 loop reads CSAPSAPSSYEQYF. CDR3 coding DNA: TGCAGTGCTCCTAGCGCACCCAGCTCCTACGAGCAGTACTTC.

There are many counts of this clonotype. The CDR3 DNA is TGCGCCAGCAGCTTGGAAGGTTCCAATCAGCCCCAGCATTTT. Translation gives CASSLEGSNQPQHF. This chain links TRBV5-1 with TRBJ1-5; no clear D. Trimming pared 0 bases from V and 3 bases from J, leaving 7 bases between. This CDR3 spans 14 amino acids. Looked up from germline, CDR1 is SGHRS and CDR2 is YFSETQ.

This clonotype came up many times. V gene TRBV9 combines with J gene TRBJ2-2; D is possibly TRBD2 (5 bases). In germline, CDR1 is SGDLS, CDR2 YYNGEE. Trimming removed 4 bases at V and 3 bases at J, with 16 bases between. The CDR3 runs to 16 residues. CDR3 amino acids: CASSSRGSVDTGELFF. CDR3 DNA: TGTGCCAGCAGCTCCCGAGGGAGCGTAGACACCGGGGAGCTGTTTTTT.